The next 6 T cell receptor beta chains were all read from a single sample in a study of blood T cell repertoires in COVID-19. Here immunoSEQ multiplex PCR was the method, and the copy in TCRdb shows in-frame clones only, minus some. The table lists about 150,000 clones, 84% of them singletons. Sequencing was performed on peripheral blood. The receptors were sampled from a human donor in a cohort sampled during active COVID-19.

This sequence joins TRBV19 and TRBJ1-5; the D gene is possibly TRBD1 (6 bases). The V and J ends lost 0 bases and 9 bases respectively, with 12 bases between them. The CDR3 is 14 residues long. Germline-derived CDR1 and CDR2 are LNHDA and SQIVND (reference sequence). The CDR3 loop is CASSIDTGMRPQHF. The CDR3 DNA follows: TGTGCCAGTAGTATAGATACAGGGATGCGGCCCCAGCATTTT.

This clone has only a few counts. The rearrangement links TRBV11-1 to TRBJ2-7, with 8 positions matching TRBD1. Per germline, CDR1 SGHAT and CDR2 FQDESV (reference sequence). This CDR3 contains 15 residues. J gave up 3 bases and V 1 base, and 5 bases lay outside the gene matches. The CDR3 sequence is CASSLGRGRGYEQYF. CDR3 nucleotides: TGTGCCAGCAGCTTAGGCAGGGGGCGAGGCTACGAGCAGTACTTC.

V usage is TRBV6-6 and J usage is TRBJ2-7; 7 nucleotides match TRBD1. This CDR3 comprises 13 residues. The germline CDR1 and CDR2 sequences are MNHNY and SVGAGI (reference sequence). With V trimmed by 9 bases and J by 1 base, 6 bases remained unmatched. The CDR3 region has the DNA TGTGCCAGTCAGACAGGGAGTTCCTACGAGCAGTACTTC. Translating gives CASQTGSSYEQYF.

The CDR3 sequence: CAIRRGSYEQYF. In DNA form, the CDR3 reads TGTGCCATCAGGCGAGGTTCCTACGAGCAGTACTTC. This chain uses TRBV10-3 with TRBJ2-7; D call uncertain. There are 12 residues in the CDR3. The V end lost 6 bases, the J end lost 1 base, and 7 bases lay between the germline ends. Germline CDR1 is ENHRY and CDR2 is SYGVKD.

This rearrangement joins TRBV5-1 to TRBJ2-3; 8 positions match TRBD1. The CDR3 contains 15 residues. The J segment lost 0 bases and the V segment lost 6 bases, leaving 6 bases of the junction unmatched. Germline lookup yields CDR1 SGHRS and CDR2 YFSETQ. The CDR3 DNA reads as TGCGCCAGCACCCTCCAGGGGGCTAGCACAGATACGCAGTATTTT. This gives the protein CASTLQGASTDTQYF.

The chain couples TRBV27 to TRBJ1-6; no clear D gene. From germline, CDR1 is MNHEY and CDR2 SMNVEV (reference sequence). The CDR3 consists of 11 residues. Deletions cut 4 bases from V and 15 bases from J, with 10 bases between. The CDR3 loop reads CASSSGGNLHF. In DNA, the CDR3 is TGTGCCAGCAGTTCGGGAGGTAACCTCCACTTT.